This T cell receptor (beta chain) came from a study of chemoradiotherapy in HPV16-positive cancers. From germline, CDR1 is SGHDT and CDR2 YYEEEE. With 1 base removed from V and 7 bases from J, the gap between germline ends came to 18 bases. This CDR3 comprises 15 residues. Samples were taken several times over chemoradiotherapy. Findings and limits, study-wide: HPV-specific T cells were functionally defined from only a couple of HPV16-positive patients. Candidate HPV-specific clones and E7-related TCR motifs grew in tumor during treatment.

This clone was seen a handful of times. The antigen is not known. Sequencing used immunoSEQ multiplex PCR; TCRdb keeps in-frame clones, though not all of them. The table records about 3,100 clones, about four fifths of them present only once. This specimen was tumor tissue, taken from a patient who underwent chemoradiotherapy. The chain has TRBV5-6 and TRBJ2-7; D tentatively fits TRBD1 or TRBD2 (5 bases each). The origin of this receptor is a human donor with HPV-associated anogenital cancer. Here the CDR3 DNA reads TGTGCCAGCAGCTTGCAAGGGACCCCTTACGAGGAGCAGTACTTC. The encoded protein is CASSLQGTPYEEQYF.